A single sample is the source of the 16 T cell receptor beta chains below, sequenced in a study of human T cells and chemical hapten exposure. TCRdb reprocessed the RACE reads with MiXCR, giving one entry per CDR3 protein. The repertoire holds fewer than 90,000 distinct CDR3 sequences, with approximately 7% as singletons. The time point here: patch test 2, 6 weeks after DPC sensitization. The treatment: therapeutic diphenylcyclopropenone sensitization with weekly scalp DPC. The sequencing here drew on whole blood, taken in connection with sensitization to the hapten diphenylcyclopropenone (DPC). The receptors shown here come from a woman aged 30 to 39 with alopecia areata. Some clones in this sample may be carry-over from other donors' samples.

This chain uses TRBV5-1 with TRBJ1-1, with D perhaps matching TRBD1 (5 bases). Germline V CDR1 and CDR2: SGHRS, YFSETQ. Trimming removed 7 bases at V and 1 base at J, with 17 bases between. This CDR3 has 15 residues. The CDR3 DNA sequence: TGCGCCAGCGCGAGGCGAGAGGGGACGAACACTGAAGCTTTCTTT. Translating it yields CASARREGTNTEAFF. The full variable domain, in which reference TRBV5-1 and TRBJ1-1 provide the parts outside the CDR3, is KAGVTQTPRYLIKTRGQQVTLSCSPISGHRSVSWYQQTPGQGLQFLFEYFSETQRNKGNFPGRFSGRQFSNSRSEMNVSTLELGDSALYLCASARREGTNTEAFFGQGTRLTVV.

This clonotype was detected many times. The J gene is TRBJ2-5, the V gene TRBV3-1, with 12 positions matching TRBD2. CDR3 length: 16 residues. In germline, CDR1 is LGHDT, CDR2 YNNKEL (reference sequence). V was pared by 0 bases and J by 4 bases, with 3 bases of the junction left unmatched. CDR3 nucleotide sequence: TGTGCCAGCAGCCAAGATCCTAGCGGGGGGGGAGAGACCCAGTACTTC. Its translation is CASSQDPSGGGETQYF.

The rearrangement uses TRBV19 and TRBJ1-2; a weak D match, TRBD1 (6 bases). Germline V gene sequence: CDR1 LNHDA, CDR2 SQIVND (reference sequence). Trimming took 3 bases from V and 8 from J, leaving 13 bases between them. The CDR3 extends over 13 amino acids. The CDR3 reads CASSISGQYGYTF. The CDR3 DNA is TGTGCCAGTAGTATTTCTGGACAGTACGGCTACACCTTC.

This clonotype has ten or more counts. CDR3 DNA: TGTGCCAGCAGTTACCCAGGCTTGGGGGAAGCTTTCTTT. Translating it yields CASSYPGLGEAFF. This rearrangement joins TRBV6-5 to TRBJ1-1; D uncertain. Germline V gives CDR1 MNHEY, CDR2 SVGAGI. The CDR3 spans 13 residues. Trimming pared 2 bases from V and 8 bases from J, leaving 12 bases between.

This clonotype was counted only a few times. The chain is built from TRBV13 and TRBJ1-1; TRBD1 agrees at 9 bases. The junction had 7 bases not matched to a gene; V was cut back by 5 bases and J by 0 bases. The CDR3 totals 16 residues. Germline V gives CDR1 PRHDT, CDR2 FYEKMQ (reference sequence). CDR3 region: CASSPGTGRVNTEAFF. The CDR3 nucleotides read TGTGCCAGCAGCCCCGGGACAGGGAGGGTGAACACTGAAGCTTTCTTT.

This clonotype was counted at least ten times. The chain has TRBV6-2 or TRBV6-3 and TRBJ1-5; D is undetermined. Trimming took off 0 bases at V and 5 bases at J, with 5 bases between the two ends. Looked up from germline, CDR1 is MNHEY and CDR2 is SVGEGT. The CDR3 sequence is 13 residues long. The CDR3 region has the DNA TGTGCCAGCAGTTACTCCATCGATCAGCCCCAGCATTTT. This encodes CASSYSIDQPQHF.

As concerns this clonotype: Just one base apart from a much larger clone, this may be a read error. V is TRBV18 and J is TRBJ2-2; D is possibly TRBD1 (5 bases). The CDR3 loop spans 16 amino acids. In germline, CDR1 is KGHSH, CDR2 LQKENI. V shed 0 bases and J shed 1 base, with 9 bases lying between them. CDR3 in DNA: TGTGCCAGCTCACCACCAAGACAGCGGAACACCGGGGAGCTGTTTTTT. The encoded protein is CASSPPRQRNTGELFF.

This clonotype appeared many times. This chain uses TRBV20-1 with TRBJ2-7; tentatively, D is TRBD2 (5 bases). The germline V gene encodes CDR1 DFQATT and CDR2 SNEGSKA (reference sequence). CDR3 length: 13 amino acids. Trimming shortened V by 3 bases and J by 2 bases, and 11 bases separated the two germline ends. The chain's CDR3 is CSARDPGTYEQYF. The CDR3 bases are TGCAGTGCTAGGGATCCGGGGACCTACGAGCAGTACTTC.

This clonotype has at least ten counts. The chain links TRBV12-3 or TRBV12-4 to TRBJ1-1, with D unresolved. This CDR3 spans 15 amino acids. Trimming pared 4 bases from V and 4 bases from J, leaving 16 bases between. The CDR3 here is CASSYEGGPGTEAFF. Written as DNA, the CDR3 is TGTGCCAGCAGTTACGAAGGCGGCCCCGGCACTGAAGCTTTCTTT.

This clonotype was found many times. This chain connects TRBV5-1 to TRBJ1-2; D ambiguous. V shed 5 bases and J shed 3 bases, with 11 bases lying between them. Germline values: CDR1 SGHRS, CDR2 YFSETQ. The CDR3 has 13 amino acids. The CDR3 is CASSINRDYGYTF. The CDR3 DNA follows: TGCGCCAGCAGTATCAACCGGGACTATGGCTACACCTTC.

This clonotype showed up many times. The chain recombines TRBV10-2 with TRBJ1-2, with D perhaps matching TRBD1 (6 bases). Germline CDR1 reads WSHSY; CDR2 reads SAAADI. The CDR3 consists of 14 residues. Deletions cut 4 bases from V and 6 bases from J, with 15 bases between. CDR3 in amino acids: CASSANRVGNGYTF. The CDR3 DNA follows: TGCGCCAGCAGTGCTAACAGGGTAGGAAATGGCTACACCTTC.

As regards this clonotype: Just one base apart from a much larger clone, this may be a read error. The chain has TRBV12-3 or TRBV12-4 and TRBJ1-5, with TRBD1 matching 8 bases. V was clipped by 3 bases and J by 0 bases; unmatched bases: 4. The CDR3 spans 16 residues. The DNA for the CDR3 is TGTGCCAGCAGTTTCAGGGGGCAGGATAGCAATCAGCCCCAGCATTTT. Protein product: CASSFRGQDSNQPQHF.

This clonotype was observed at least ten times. V and J are TRBV28 and TRBJ1-5; 9 bases fit TRBD1. The CDR3 runs to 15 residues. Looked up from germline, CDR1 is MDHEN and CDR2 is SYDVKM. J was trimmed by 4 bases and V by 5 bases; bases with no gene match: 6. CDR3 coding DNA: TGTGCCAGCAGTCAAGGTGGGACAGGGAATCAGCCCCAGCATTTT. Translating gives CASSQGGTGNQPQHF.

A few counts support this clonotype. The chain links TRBV2 to TRBJ1-2; D might be TRBD1 (5 bases). This CDR3 is 14 amino acids long. V lost 3 bases, J lost 8 bases, and 16 bases lay in between. From germline, CDR1 is SNHLY and CDR2 FYNNEI. The CDR3 sequence: CASSEKRRGDGYTF. The DNA for the CDR3 is TGTGCCAGCAGTGAGAAAAGGCGGGGGGACGGCTACACCTTC.

This clonotype showed up many times. The rearrangement uses TRBV20-1 and TRBJ1-6; 7 bases are a match to TRBD1. The CDR3 is 14 amino acids. In germline, CDR1 is DFQATT, CDR2 SNEGSKA (reference sequence). The CDR3 coding sequence is TGCAGCGCCGGAACAGGGGATCCATTTTCACCCCTCCACTTT. Translated: CSAGTGDPFSPLHF.

The chain joins TRBV19 to TRBJ2-7, with 9 bases fitting TRBD1. The germline V gene has CDR1 LNHDA and CDR2 SQIVND (reference sequence). With V trimmed by 6 bases and J by 3 bases, 9 bases remained unmatched. The CDR3 has 15 residues. CDR3 residues: CASSDRQGVDYEQYF. As DNA, the CDR3 is TGTGCCAGTAGCGATCGACAGGGGGTAGACTACGAGCAGTACTTC.